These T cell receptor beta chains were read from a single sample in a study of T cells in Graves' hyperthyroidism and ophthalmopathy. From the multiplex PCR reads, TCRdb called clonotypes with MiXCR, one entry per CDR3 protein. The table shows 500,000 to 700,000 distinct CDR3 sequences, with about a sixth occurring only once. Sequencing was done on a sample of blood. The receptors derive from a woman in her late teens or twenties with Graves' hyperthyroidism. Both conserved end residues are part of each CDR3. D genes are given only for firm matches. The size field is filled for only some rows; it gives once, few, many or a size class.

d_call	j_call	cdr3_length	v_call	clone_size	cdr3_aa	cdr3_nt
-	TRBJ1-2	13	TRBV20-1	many	CSASVQGEDGYTF	TGCAGTGCTAGTGTCCAGGGAGAGGATGGCTACACCTTC
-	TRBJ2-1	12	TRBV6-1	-	CASSAVSPEQFF	TGTGCCAGCAGTGCCGTTAGCCCAGAGCAGTTCTTC
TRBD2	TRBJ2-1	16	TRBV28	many	CASSAFSGASYNEQFF	TGTGCCAGCAGTGCATTTAGCGGGGCCTCCTACAATGAGCAGTTCTTC
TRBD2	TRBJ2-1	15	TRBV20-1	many	CSARWTKLAGVEQFF	TGCAGTGCTAGATGGACAAAACTAGCGGGGGTTGAGCAGTTCTTC
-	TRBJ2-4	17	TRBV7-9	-	CASSLKGVGRAKNIQYF	TGTGCCAGCAGCTTAAAGGGGGTAGGGAGAGCCAAAAACATTCAGTACTTC
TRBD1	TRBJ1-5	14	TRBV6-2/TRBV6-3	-	CASGDRSFNQPQHF	TGTGCCAGCGGGGACAGGTCCTTCAATCAGCCCCAGCATTTT
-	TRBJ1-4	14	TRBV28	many	CASSKGVTNEKLFF	TGTGCCAGCAGCAAAGGGGTAACTAATGAAAAACTGTTTTTT
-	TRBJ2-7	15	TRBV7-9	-	CASRAGARATYEQYF	TGTGCCAGCAGGGCGGGGGCCAGGGCCACCTACGAGCAGTACTTC
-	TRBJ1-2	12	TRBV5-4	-	CASSLGGKGYTF	TGTGCCAGCAGCTTGGGAGGGAAAGGCTACACCTTC
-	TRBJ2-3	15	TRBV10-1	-	CASSESQQGGDTQYF	TGCGCCAGCAGTGAGTCTCAACAGGGTGGGGATACGCAGTATTTT
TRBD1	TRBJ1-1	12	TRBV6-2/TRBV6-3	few	CASRTGVRRAFF	TGTGCCAGCAGAACAGGGGTACGACGCGCTTTCTTT
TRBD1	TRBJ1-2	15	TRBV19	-	CASSIVRDRGLGYTF	TGTGCCAGTAGTATCGTCCGGGACAGGGGGCTTGGCTACACCTTC
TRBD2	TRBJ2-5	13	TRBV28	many	CASSLSERERSYF	TGTGCCAGCAGTTTATCTGAGCGGGAGAGGTCGTACTTC
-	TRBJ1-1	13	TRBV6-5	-	CASSYSPFGEAFF	TGTGCCAGCAGTTACAGTCCGTTCGGTGAAGCTTTCTTT
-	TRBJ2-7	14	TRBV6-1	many	CASGKEGLTYEQYF	TGTGCCAGTGGAAAAGAGGGACTCACCTACGAGCAGTACTTC
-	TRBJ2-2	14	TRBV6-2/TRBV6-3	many	CASSGTVHTGELFF	TGTGCCAGCAGCGGGACTGTACACACCGGGGAGCTGTTTTTT
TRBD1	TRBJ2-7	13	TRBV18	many	CASFRDSAYEQYF	TGTGCCAGCTTCCGGGACAGCGCCTACGAGCAGTACTTC
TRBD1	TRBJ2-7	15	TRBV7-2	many	CASRPGTGIPYEQYF	TGTGCCAGCAGGCCCGGGACAGGGATTCCCTACGAGCAGTACTTC
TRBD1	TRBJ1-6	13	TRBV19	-	CASRQGTGTALHF	TGTGCCAGTCGCCAGGGGACCGGGACAGCCCTCCACTTT